This TCR beta chain was sequenced in a study of spatial heterogeneity in lung cancer. In the study overall: An average of more than ten raw reads was observed per unique TCR and UMI combination.

This clonotype was observed a few times. Time point indicated: sample taken at primary tumor resection. TCRdb ran MiXCR on the 5' RACE reads and lists one entry per CDR3 protein. The data show over 45,000 distinct CDR3 sequences, approximately 5% seen once. The source is a male donor with early-stage non-small cell lung cancer. The specimen was PBMCs, collected at surgery.

This CDR3 is CASRRTQGAREKLFF. In DNA form, the CDR3 reads TGTGCCAGCAGGCGGACACAGGGGGCCCGGGAAAAACTGTTTTTT. The rearrangement uses TRBV7-2 and TRBJ1-4; the match to TRBD1 covers 9 bases. The CDR3 runs 15 residues. The trim removed 6 bases at V and 8 bases at J, leaving 10 bases unmatched. Per germline, CDR1 SGHTA and CDR2 FQGNSA.